This T cell receptor beta chain originates from a study of control samples from healthy donors and cancer patients. The data were produced by immunoSEQ multiplex PCR, yet TCRdb's version contains in-frame clones alone and is incomplete. Here the sample spans 90,000 to 130,000 clones, around four fifths being singletons. The material sequenced was blood. The clonotype comes from a man younger than 30 in good health.

The CDR3 DNA is TGCAGTGCTAGTGCCCAAGCTTACAATGAGCAGTTCTTC. Translating it yields CSASAQAYNEQFF. The V and J genes are TRBV20-1 and TRBJ2-1, with D hard to call. Germline assignment: CDR1 DFQATT and CDR2 SNEGSKA (reference sequence). The CDR3 spans 13 residues. Deletions cut 3 bases from V and 4 bases from J, with 10 bases between.